This is a list of T cell receptor beta chains from one sample in a study of blood T cell repertoires in COVID-19. Method: immunoSEQ multiplex PCR; TCRdb's copy keeps in-frame clones and lacks some. This sample carries about 380,000 clones, about 90% of them seen once, and the ten largest clones take approximately 3.1%. Sequencing was carried out using PBMCs or T cells enriched from blood (not recorded which). Source of these receptors: a woman aged 25-40 years who had recovered from COVID-19. Both conserved end residues are part of each CDR3. The D gene is left open where the match is weak. Rows give clone size only sometimes, using once, few, many, or a class for an expanded clone.

j_call d_call clone_size v_call cdr3_nt cdr3_aa
TRBJ1-1 TRBD1 . TRBV5-1 TGCGCCAGCAGCCCCGGGACAGGGAACACTGAAGCTTTCTTT CASSPGTGNTEAFF
TRBJ2-7 TRBD1 . TRBV5-8 TGTGCCAGCAGCTCCGGGACAGGGGCTGCTCTGCAGTACTTC CASSSGTGAALQYF
TRBJ1-6 . . TRBV5-6 TGTGCCAGCAGCTCCGGGAATTCACCCCTCCACTTT CASSSGNSPLHF
TRBJ1-1 . . TRBV5-6 TGTGCCAGCAGCTACAGGGATGTAGCTGAAGCTTTCTTT CASSYRDVAEAFF
TRBJ2-1 TRBD2 once TRBV5-1 TGCGCCAGCAGCTTGGGAGCGGGGGATACCAATGAGCAGTTCTTC CASSLGAGDTNEQFF
TRBJ2-7 . . TRBV4-1 TGCGCCAGCAGCCAAGATCCCGAGGCAGGGAGGTACGAGCAGTACTTC CASSQDPEAGRYEQYF
TRBJ1-2 TRBD1 . TRBV5-1 TGCGCCAGCAGCTCTGGACAGGGGAACTATGGCTACACCTTC CASSSGQGNYGYTF
TRBJ1-3 . . TRBV19 TGTGCCAGTAGTATACGGGGAGGTGGAAACACCATATATTTT CASSIRGGGNTIYF
TRBJ2-7 TRBD2 . TRBV5-5 TGTGCCAGCAGCTTGCAACGGGAGGCAACCTACGAGCAGTACTTC CASSLQREATYEQYF
TRBJ2-1 . . TRBV27 TGTGCCAGCAGTTTACAGCGTACTCAATACTCCTACAATGAGCAGTTCTTC CASSLQRTQYSYNEQFF
TRBJ1-2 . few TRBV2 TGTGCCAGCAAGGAGGGATTAGGCTATGGCTACACCTTC CASKEGLGYGYTF
TRBJ2-1 TRBD1 once TRBV12-3/TRBV12-4 TGTGCCAGTCGACAGGGTTTCTACAATGAGCAGTTCTTC CASRQGFYNEQFF
TRBJ2-3 TRBD1 . TRBV5-4 TGTGCCAGCAGCCGACAGGGGGCAACAGATACGCAGTATTTT CASSRQGATDTQYF
TRBJ2-7 TRBD2 . TRBV7-9 TGTGCCAGCAGCATCATAAGCGGGAGGGTTTACGAGCAGTACTTC CASSIISGRVYEQYF
TRBJ2-5 TRBD1 . TRBV5-6 TGTGCCAGCAGCGCCCGGGACAGGGCCCAAGAGACCCAGTACTTC CASSARDRAQETQYF
TRBJ1-2 TRBD1 . TRBV5-6 TGTGCCAGCAGCCCAACAGGGGACGGCTACACCTTC CASSPTGDGYTF
TRBJ1-1 TRBD1 . TRBV12-3/TRBV12-4 TGTGCCAGCAGAGAACAGGGGGACACTGAAGCTTTCTTT CASREQGDTEAFF
TRBJ1-4 TRBD1 . TRBV6-6 TGTGCCAGCAGTCGGGGGACAGGCCGCTCTTTT CASSRGTGRSF
TRBJ1-4 TRBD1 . TRBV9 TGTGCCAGCAGCGTGGGGGACAGGGGTACGGAAAAACTGTTTTTT CASSVGDRGTEKLFF
TRBJ1-3 . . TRBV19 TGTGCCAGTAGTCTCAGGGTCTCTGGAAACACCATATATTTT CASSLRVSGNTIYF
TRBJ2-7 TRBD2 . TRBV7-9 TGTGCCAGCAGCTCCACTAGCGGACCTAACTACGAGCAGTACTTC CASSSTSGPNYEQYF